A selection of T cell receptor beta chains follows, all from one sample in a study of blood T cell repertoires in COVID-19. TCRdb's copy holds only in-frame clones and misses some; the assay was immunoSEQ multiplex PCR. The sample shows a few hundred thousand clones, roughly 83% of them seen only once. The sequenced sample was peripheral blood. The receptor set was obtained from a man aged 55-75 years who had recovered from COVID-19. The CDR3 runs from the conserved cysteine through the conserved F or W. A D gene is named only where the DNA matches it firmly. Some rows have no size entry. The others give once, few or many, or a class for an expanded clone.

d_call j_call v_call clone_size cdr3_nt cdr3_aa
TRBD1 TRBJ1-2 TRBV29-1 . TGCAGCGTGGAGACCCTAGGGACAGGCTATGGCTACACCTTC CSVETLGTGYGYTF
. TRBJ2-3 TRBV24-1 . TGTGCCACCAGTGATCCCCAGGGGCCGCTGGATACGCAGTATTTT CATSDPQGPLDTQYF
. TRBJ2-7 TRBV12-2 . TGTGCAAGTCGCTTACGGACAGGAAACTACGAGCAGTACTTC CASRLRTGNYEQYF
TRBD1 TRBJ2-6 TRBV29-1 . TGCAGCGTCCGGGACAGGGGGCTTTCTGGGGCCAACGTCCTGACTTTC CSVRDRGLSGANVLTF
. TRBJ1-5 TRBV7-2 . TGTGCCAGCAGCTCACAGGGAGGCAATCAGCCCCAGCATTTT CASSSQGGNQPQHF
. TRBJ2-1 TRBV5-1 . TGCGCCAGCAGCTTGGAGGGGTTGTCCTACAATGAGCAGTTCTTC CASSLEGLSYNEQFF
. TRBJ1-3 TRBV30 . TGTGCCTGGAGTTTTGACAGCCGCTCTGGAAACACCATATATTTT CAWSFDSRSGNTIYF
TRBD2 TRBJ2-3 TRBV3-1/TRBV3-2 . TGTGCCAGCAGCCAAGCGGCTAGCGGCCTCACAGATACGCAGTATTTT CASSQAASGLTDTQYF
. TRBJ2-7 TRBV30 . TGTGCCTGGAGTGTTACGTTTCCGGGACTTAACTCCTACGAGCAGTACTTC CAWSVTFPGLNSYEQYF
TRBD1 TRBJ1-2 TRBV28 . TGTGCCAGCAGCTCAGGGGGCTATGGCTACACCTTC CASSSGGYGYTF
TRBD1 TRBJ1-1 TRBV5-1 many TGCGCCAGCAGCCCTGGCCGGGGACAGAGGTTAAACACTGAAGCTTTCTTT CASSPGRGQRLNTEAFF
TRBD2 TRBJ2-2 TRBV19 . TGTGCCAGTAGTATAAACAGCGGGAGAGGTACCGGGGAGCTGTTTTTT CASSINSGRGTGELFF
TRBD2 TRBJ2-1 TRBV3-1/TRBV3-2 . TGTGCCAGCAGCCAGTTCGGGGGGGCCGATGAGCAGTTCTTC CASSQFGGADEQFF
. TRBJ2-7 TRBV5-4 . TGTGCCAGCAGCTTGGCCGGGGGACAGCTCTACGAGCAGTACTTC CASSLAGGQLYEQYF
TRBD2 TRBJ2-1 TRBV3-1/TRBV3-2 . TGTGCCAGCAGCCAAATTAATCCAGGGACTAGCGGGAGGCTCAATGAGCAGTTCTTC CASSQINPGTSGRLNEQFF
TRBD2 TRBJ2-2 TRBV6-6 . TGTGCCAGCAGACGACAGCGGGTGGGACTAGCCGCGAACGGGGAGCTGTTTTTT CASRRQRVGLAANGELFF
TRBD2 TRBJ2-3 TRBV19 . TGTGCCAGTAGTAGGCCTAGCGGGATGGATACGCAGTATTTT CASSRPSGMDTQYF
. TRBJ2-1 TRBV6-2/TRBV6-3 . TGTGCCAGCAGTTACTCGGTCGGGAGTGGCTACAATGAGCAGTTCTTC CASSYSVGSGYNEQFF
TRBD2 TRBJ2-1 TRBV19 . TGTGCCAGTACCGCACTAGCGGCTACCTACAATGAGCAGTTCTTC CASTALAATYNEQFF
. TRBJ1-1 TRBV7-3 . TGTGCCAGCAGCTCGGGTCTGAACACTGAAGCTTTCTTT CASSSGLNTEAFF
. TRBJ1-6 TRBV7-9 . TGTGCCAGCAGCCCTGGGGCAATGAATTCACCCCTCCACTTT CASSPGAMNSPLHF
. TRBJ1-5 TRBV10-3 . TGTGCCGTGAGGGGGTCGGGTCAGCCCCAGCATTTT CAVRGSGQPQHF
. TRBJ2-2 TRBV6-5 once TGTGCCGGCGCTCGGGGGACCAACGCCGGGGAGCTGTTTTTT CAGARGTNAGELFF
. TRBJ1-6 TRBV11-2 . TGTGCCAGCAGCTTAGTTACGGCCGCGGGGTCACCCCTCCACTTT CASSLVTAAGSPLHF
. TRBJ1-5 TRBV6-5 few TGTGCCACCTCGGTTAAGCCCCAGCATTTT CATSVKPQHF